This T cell receptor (beta chain) was profiled in a study of shared clonotypes between healthy human individuals. Study-wide findings and caveats: Naive CD4 clonotypes overlapped across several donors at approximately 5.5%.

With regard to this clone: Its antigen is as yet unknown.

V was cut by 3 bases and J by 2 bases, with 12 bases left in between. The CDR3 is made up of 15 amino acids. The V gene's germline CDR1 is MNHNS and CDR2 SASEGT. Sequencing used immunoSEQ multiplex PCR; TCRdb keeps in-frame clones, though not all of them. The sample consists of roughly 600,000 clones, about 98% of them appearing once. The naive CD8 fraction comprised CD45RO-negative cells positively selected for CCR7 and excluded terminally differentiated effector memory CD45RA+ cells. The chain recombines TRBV6-1 with TRBJ2-3; D might be TRBD1 (5 bases). The receptor's source is a man aged 25 to 40 in good health. Sequenced input: naive CD8+ T cells sorted from blood. In nucleotides, the CDR3 is TGTGCCAGCAGTGATCAACAGGACCTCACAGATACGCAGTATTTT. It encodes CASSDQQDLTDTQYF.